The sequence of this TCR beta chain was determined in a study of regulatory T cells in long-lasting Graves disease. Whole-study results and caveats: Clonotypes that were public and shared totalled 2,500 to 3,000 in persistent patients versus over 800 in new patients.

This sample's time point: newly diagnosed GD, antithyroid drugs for less than 3 months. The TCR library was made from RNA extracted from PBMCs. The CDR3 extends over 14 amino acids. Per germline, CDR1 LNHNV and CDR2 YYDKDF (reference sequence). Trimming removed 5 bases from V and 6 bases from J, with 17 bases in between. iRepertoire HTBI primers and Arm-PCR of CDR3 regions built TCR beta libraries. TCRdb fed the multiplex PCR reads into MiXCR, producing one record per CDR3 protein. Of around 450,000 distinct CDR3 sequences in the sample, 15% were seen once. This clonotype was seen at least ten times. Its specificity is not known. This same sample was also part of a study on T cells in Graves' hyperthyroidism and ophthalmopathy. In that study: Clinical symptoms, serum thyroxine and TRAb, thyroid ultrasound and orbital computed tomography were used for the diagnoses. Blood samples included most of the expanded thyroid clonotypes exceeding 0.001.

The sequencing here drew on peripheral blood mononuclear cells (PBMCs), taken at new diagnosis, from a patient treated with antithyroid drugs. The receptor was isolated from a woman in her thirties with Graves disease. V gene TRBV15 combines with J gene TRBJ2-7; perhaps TRBD2 as D (6 bases). In DNA, the CDR3 is TGTGCCACCAGCTGGGAAGCCGCTAGCGTCGAGCAGTACTTC. Its protein product is CATSWEAASVEQYF.